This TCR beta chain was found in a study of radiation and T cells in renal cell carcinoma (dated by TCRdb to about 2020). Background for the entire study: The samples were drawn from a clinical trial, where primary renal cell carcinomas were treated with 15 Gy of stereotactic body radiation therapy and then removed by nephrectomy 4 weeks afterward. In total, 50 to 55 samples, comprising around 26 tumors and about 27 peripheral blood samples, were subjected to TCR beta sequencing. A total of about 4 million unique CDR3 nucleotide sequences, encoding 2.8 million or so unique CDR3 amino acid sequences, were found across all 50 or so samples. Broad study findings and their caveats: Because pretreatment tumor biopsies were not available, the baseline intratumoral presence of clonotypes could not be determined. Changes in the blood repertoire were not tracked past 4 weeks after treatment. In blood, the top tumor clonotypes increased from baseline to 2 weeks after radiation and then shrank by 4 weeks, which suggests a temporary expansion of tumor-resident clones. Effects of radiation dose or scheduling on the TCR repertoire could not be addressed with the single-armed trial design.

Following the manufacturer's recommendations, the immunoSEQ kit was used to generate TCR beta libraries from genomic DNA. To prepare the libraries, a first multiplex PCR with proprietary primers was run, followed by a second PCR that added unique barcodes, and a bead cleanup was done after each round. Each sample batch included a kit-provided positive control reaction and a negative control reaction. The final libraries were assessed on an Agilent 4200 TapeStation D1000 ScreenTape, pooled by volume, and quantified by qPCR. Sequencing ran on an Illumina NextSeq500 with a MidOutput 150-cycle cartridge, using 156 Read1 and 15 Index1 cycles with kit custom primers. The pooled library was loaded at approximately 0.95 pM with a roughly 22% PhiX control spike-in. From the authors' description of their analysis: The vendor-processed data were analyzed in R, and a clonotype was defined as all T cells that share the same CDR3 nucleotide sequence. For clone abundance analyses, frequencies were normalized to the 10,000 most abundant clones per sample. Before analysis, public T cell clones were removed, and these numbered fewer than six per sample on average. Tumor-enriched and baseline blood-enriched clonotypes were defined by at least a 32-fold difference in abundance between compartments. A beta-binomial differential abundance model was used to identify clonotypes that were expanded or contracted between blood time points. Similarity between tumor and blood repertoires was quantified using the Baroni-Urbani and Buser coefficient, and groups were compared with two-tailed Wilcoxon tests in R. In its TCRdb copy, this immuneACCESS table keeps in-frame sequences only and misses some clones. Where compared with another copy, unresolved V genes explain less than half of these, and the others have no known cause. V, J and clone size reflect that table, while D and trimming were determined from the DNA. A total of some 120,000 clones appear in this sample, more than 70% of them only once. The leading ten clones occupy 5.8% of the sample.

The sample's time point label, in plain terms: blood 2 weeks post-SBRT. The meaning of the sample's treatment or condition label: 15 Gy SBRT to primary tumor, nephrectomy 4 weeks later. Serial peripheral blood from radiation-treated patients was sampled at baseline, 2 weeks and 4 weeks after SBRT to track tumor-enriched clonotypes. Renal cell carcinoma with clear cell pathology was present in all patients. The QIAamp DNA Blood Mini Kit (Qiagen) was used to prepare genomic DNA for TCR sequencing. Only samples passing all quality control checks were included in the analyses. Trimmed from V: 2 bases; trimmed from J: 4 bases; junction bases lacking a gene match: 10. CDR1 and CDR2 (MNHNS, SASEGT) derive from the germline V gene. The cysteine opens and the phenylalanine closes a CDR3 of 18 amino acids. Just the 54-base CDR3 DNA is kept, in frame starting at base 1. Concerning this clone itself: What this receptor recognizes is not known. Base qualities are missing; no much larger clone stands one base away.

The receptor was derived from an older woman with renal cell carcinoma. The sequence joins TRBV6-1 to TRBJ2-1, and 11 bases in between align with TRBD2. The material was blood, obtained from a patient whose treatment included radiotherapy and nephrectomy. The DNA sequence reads TGTGCCAGCAGTGAATCTAGCGGGGGGCCACCTTTATACAATGAGCAGTTCTTC. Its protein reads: CASSESSGGPPLYNEQFF.